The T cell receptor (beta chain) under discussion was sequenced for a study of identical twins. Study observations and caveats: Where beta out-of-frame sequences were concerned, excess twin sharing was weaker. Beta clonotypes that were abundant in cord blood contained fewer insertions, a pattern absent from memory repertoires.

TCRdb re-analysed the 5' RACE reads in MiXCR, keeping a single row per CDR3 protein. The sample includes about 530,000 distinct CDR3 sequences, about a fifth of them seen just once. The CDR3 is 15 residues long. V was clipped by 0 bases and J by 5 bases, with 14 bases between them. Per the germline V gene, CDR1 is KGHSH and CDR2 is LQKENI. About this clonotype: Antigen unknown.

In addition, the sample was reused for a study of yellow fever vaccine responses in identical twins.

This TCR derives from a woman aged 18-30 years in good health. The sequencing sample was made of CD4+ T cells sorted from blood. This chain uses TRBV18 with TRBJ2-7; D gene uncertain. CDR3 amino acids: CASSPPRTFPHEQYF. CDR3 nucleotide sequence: TGTGCCAGCTCACCACCTAGGACCTTCCCCCACGAGCAGTACTTC.